Below are 3 T cell receptor beta chains sequenced from a single sample in a study of human T cells and chemical hapten exposure. This sample's time point: patch test 2, 6 weeks after DPC sensitization. The treatment is: therapeutic diphenylcyclopropenone sensitization with weekly scalp DPC. MiXCR was run by TCRdb on the RACE reads, yielding one entry per CDR3 protein. The sample lists roughly 92,000 distinct CDR3 sequences, 9.5% to 12% occurring once. Sequenced material: whole blood, taken in connection with sensitization to the hapten diphenylcyclopropenone (DPC). These receptors all come from a woman in her forties with alopecia areata. Some clones in this sample may be carry-over from other donors' samples.

Notes on this clonotype: A single base separates this from a much larger clone, so it may be a read error. The conserved final phenylalanine or tryptophan is absent from the CDR3, which likely points to a read error. The gene calls are TRBV11-2 and TRBJ2-7; possibly TRBD1 or TRBD2 for D (6 bases each). V lost 2 bases and J 1 base, leaving 12 bases between the germline ends. The CDR3 covers 15 residues. Germline loops: CDR1 SGHAT, CDR2 FQNNGV. CDR3 in amino acids: CASSLPGGRSYEQYS. The CDR3 DNA sequence: TGTGCCAGCAGCTTACCCGGGGGCAGGTCCTACGAGCAGTACTCC.

This clonotype has a handful of counts. This chain links TRBV4-3 with TRBJ2-3, with 12 bases matching TRBD2. Losses at the gene ends were 0 bases for V and 6 bases for J; bases not matched to a gene: 7. The CDR3 runs 17 residues. Looked up from germline, CDR1 is LGHNA and CDR2 is YSLEER. The CDR3 loop is CASSQDSALAGGDTQYF. The CDR3 nucleotides read TGCGCCAGCAGCCAAGACTCTGCGCTAGCGGGGGGGGATACGCAGTATTTT.

This clonotype was counted ten times or more. CDR3: CASKRGAATDTQYF. The CDR3 coding sequence is TGTGCCAGCAAGCGGGGGGCCGCCACAGATACGCAGTATTTT. The V call is TRBV2, the J call TRBJ2-3; 9 bases align to TRBD2. There are 14 residues in the CDR3. Trimming cost V 7 bases and J 2 bases; bases outside gene matches: 4. Germline CDR1 reads SNHLY; CDR2 reads FYNNEI.